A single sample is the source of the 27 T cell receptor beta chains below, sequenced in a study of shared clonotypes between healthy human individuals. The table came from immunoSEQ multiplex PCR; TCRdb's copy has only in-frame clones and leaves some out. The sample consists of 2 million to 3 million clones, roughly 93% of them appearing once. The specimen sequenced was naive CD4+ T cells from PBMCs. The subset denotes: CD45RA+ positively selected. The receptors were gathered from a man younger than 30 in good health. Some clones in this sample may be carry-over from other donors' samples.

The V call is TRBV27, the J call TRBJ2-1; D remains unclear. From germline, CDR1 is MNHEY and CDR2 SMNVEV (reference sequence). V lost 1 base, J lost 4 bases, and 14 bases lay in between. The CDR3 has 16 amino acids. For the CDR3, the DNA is TGTGCCAGCAGTTTATTCGGCAGGCAAGGATACAATGAGCAGTTCTTC. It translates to CASSLFGRQGYNEQFF.

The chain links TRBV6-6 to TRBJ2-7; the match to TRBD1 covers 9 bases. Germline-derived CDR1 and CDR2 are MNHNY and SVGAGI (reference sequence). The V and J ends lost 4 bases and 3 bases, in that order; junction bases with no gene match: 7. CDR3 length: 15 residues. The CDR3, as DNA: TGTGCCAGCAGTTCCCGGGGACAGGGATACTACGAGCAGTACTTC. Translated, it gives CASSSRGQGYYEQYF.

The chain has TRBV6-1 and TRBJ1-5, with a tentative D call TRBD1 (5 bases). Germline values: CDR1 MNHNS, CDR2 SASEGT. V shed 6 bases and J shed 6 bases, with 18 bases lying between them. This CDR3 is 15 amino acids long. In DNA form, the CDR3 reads TGTGCCAGCAGCCTAGTGGTCGGGGCCCGTCAGCCCCAGCATTTT. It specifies CASSLVVGARQPQHF.

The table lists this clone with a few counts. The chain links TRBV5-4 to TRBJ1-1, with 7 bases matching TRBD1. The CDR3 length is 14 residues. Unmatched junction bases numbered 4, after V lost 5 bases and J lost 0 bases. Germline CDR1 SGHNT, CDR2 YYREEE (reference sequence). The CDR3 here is CASRSGTVNTEAFF. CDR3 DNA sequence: TGTGCCAGCAGATCCGGGACAGTGAACACTGAAGCTTTCTTT.

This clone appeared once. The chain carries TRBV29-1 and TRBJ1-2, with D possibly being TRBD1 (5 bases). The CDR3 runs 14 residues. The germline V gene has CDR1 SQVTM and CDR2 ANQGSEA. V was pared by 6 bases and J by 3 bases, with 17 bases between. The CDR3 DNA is TGCAGCGTGGGCACAGGTGAAGAAGACTATGGCTACACCTTC. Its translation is CSVGTGEEDYGYTF.

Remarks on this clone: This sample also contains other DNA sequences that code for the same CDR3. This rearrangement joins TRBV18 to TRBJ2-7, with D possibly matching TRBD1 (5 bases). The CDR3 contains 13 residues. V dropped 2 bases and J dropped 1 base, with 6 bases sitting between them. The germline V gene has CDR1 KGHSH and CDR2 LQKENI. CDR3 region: CASSPGASYEQYF. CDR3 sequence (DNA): TGTGCCAGCTCACCAGGGGCGTCCTACGAGCAGTACTTC.

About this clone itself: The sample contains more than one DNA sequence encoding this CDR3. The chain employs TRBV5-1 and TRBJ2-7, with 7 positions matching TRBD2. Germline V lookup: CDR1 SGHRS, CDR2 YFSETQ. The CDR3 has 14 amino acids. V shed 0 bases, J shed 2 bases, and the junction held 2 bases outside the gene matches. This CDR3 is CASSLEGGTYEQYF. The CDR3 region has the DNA TGCGCCAGCAGCTTGGAGGGAGGGACCTACGAGCAGTACTTC.

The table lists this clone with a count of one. The chain's CDR3 is CASSVGQGAGEQYF. CDR3 in DNA: TGCGCCAGCAGCGTGGGACAGGGGGCGGGAGAGCAGTACTTC. The chain combines TRBV4-1 with TRBJ2-7; 12 bases agree with TRBD1. CDR3 size: 14 residues. The germline V gene has CDR1 MGHRA and CDR2 YSYEKL. Trimming removed 5 bases from V and 7 bases from J; junction bases left unmatched: 6.

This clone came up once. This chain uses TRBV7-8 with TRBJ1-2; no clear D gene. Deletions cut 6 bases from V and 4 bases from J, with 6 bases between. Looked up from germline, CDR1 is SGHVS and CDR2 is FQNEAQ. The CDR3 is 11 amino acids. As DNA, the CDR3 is TGTGCCAGCAGTCTCAGCTATGGCTACACCTTC. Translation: CASSLSYGYTF.

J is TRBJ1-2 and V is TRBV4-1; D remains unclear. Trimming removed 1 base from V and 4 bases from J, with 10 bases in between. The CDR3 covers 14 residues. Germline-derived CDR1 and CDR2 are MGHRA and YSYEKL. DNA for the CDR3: TGCGCCAGCAGCCAAGCCGTTATTGTCTATGGCTACACCTTC. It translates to CASSQAVIVYGYTF.

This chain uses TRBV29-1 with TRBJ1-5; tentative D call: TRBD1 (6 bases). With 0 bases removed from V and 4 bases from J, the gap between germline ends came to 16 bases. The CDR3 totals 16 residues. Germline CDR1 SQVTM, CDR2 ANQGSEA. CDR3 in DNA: TGCAGCGTTGAAGAGTATGTGGACAGTCAAAATCAGCCCCAGCATTTT. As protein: CSVEEYVDSQNQPQHF.

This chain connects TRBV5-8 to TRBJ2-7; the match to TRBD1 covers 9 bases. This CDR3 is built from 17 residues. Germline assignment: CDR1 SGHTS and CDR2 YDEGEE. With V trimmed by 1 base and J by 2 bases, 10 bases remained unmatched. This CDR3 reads CASSLKTGGSLTYEQYF. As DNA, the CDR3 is TGTGCCAGCAGCTTGAAGACAGGGGGTTCCCTTACCTACGAGCAGTACTTC. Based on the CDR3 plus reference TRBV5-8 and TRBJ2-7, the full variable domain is EAGVTQSPTHLIKTRGQQATLRCSPISGHTSVYWYQQALGLGLQFLLWYDEGEERNRGNFPPRFSGRQFPNYSSELNVNALELEDSALYLCASSLKTGGSLTYEQYFGPGTRLTVT.

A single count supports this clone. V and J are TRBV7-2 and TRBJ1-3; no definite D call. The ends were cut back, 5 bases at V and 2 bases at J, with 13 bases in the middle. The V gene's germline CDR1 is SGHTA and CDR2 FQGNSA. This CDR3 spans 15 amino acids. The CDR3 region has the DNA TGTGCCAGCAGCCAGCGGCGGACGGCTGGAAACACCATATATTTT. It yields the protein CASSQRRTAGNTIYF.

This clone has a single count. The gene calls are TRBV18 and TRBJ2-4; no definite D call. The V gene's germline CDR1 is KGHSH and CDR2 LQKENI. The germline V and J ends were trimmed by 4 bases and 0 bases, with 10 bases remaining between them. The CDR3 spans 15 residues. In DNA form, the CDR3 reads TGTGCCAGCTCACACTCGTCGGTAGCCAAAAACATTCAGTACTTC. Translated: CASSHSSVAKNIQYF. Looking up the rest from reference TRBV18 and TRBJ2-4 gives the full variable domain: NAGVMQNPRHLVRRRGQEARLRCSPMKGHSHVYWYRQLPEEGLKFMVYLQKENIIDESGMPKERFSAEFPKEGPSILRIQQVVRGDSAAYFCASSHSSVAKNIQYFGAGTRLSVL.

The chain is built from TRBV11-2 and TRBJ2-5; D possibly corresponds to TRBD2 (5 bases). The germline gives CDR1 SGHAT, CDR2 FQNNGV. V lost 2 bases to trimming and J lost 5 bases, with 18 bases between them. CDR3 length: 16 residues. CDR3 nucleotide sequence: TGTGCCAGCAGCTTATCCCGGGGTCCTTGGCGCGAGACCCAGTACTTC. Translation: CASSLSRGPWRETQYF.

CDR3 protein: CASSGYGGIPGYTF. The CDR3 DNA reads TGTGCCAGCAGTGGCTACGGAGGGATTCCTGGCTACACCTTC. This sequence joins TRBV28 and TRBJ1-2; D is unresolved. Germline values: CDR1 MDHEN, CDR2 SYDVKM. The CDR3 length is 14 residues. The V end was cut by 5 bases, the J end by 7 bases, with 17 bases between.

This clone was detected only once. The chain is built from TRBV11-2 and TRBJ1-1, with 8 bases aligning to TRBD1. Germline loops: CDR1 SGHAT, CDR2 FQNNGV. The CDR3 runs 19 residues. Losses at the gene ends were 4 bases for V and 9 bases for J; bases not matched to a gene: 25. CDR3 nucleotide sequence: TGTGCCAGCAGCTCCACGAGGGGTGGCAGGGGGCAAAGATCGTATCAAGCTTTCTTT. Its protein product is CASSSTRGGRGQRSYQAFF.

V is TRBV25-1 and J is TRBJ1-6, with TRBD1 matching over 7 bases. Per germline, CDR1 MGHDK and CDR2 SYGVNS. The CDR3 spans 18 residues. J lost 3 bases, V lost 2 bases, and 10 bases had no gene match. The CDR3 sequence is CASSETWTGRHYNSPLHF. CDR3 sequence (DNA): TGTGCCAGCAGTGAAACGTGGACAGGAAGGCACTATAATTCACCCCTCCACTTT. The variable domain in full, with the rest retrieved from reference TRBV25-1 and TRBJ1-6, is EADIYQTPRYLVIGTGKKITLECSQTMGHDKMYWYQQDPGMELHLIHYSYGVNSTEKGDLSSESTVSRIRTEHFPLTLESARPSHTSQYLCASSETWTGRHYNSPLHFGNGTRLTVT.

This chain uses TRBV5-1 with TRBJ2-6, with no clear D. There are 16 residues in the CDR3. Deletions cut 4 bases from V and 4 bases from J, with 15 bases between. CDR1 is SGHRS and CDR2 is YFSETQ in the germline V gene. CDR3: CASSPAMTAGANVLTF. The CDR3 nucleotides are TGCGCCAGCAGCCCCGCTATGACCGCGGGGGCCAACGTCCTGACTTTC.

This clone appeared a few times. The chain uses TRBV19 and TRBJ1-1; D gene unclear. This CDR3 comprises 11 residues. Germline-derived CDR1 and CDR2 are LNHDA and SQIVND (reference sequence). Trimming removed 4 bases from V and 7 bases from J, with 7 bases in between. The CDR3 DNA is TGTGCCAGTAGTAAGGCCGGTGAAGCTTTCTTT. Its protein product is CASSKAGEAFF.

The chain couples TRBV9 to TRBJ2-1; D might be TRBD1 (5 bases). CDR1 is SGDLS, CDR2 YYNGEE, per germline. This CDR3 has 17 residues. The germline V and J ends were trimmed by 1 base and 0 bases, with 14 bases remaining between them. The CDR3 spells CASSVRQGPPSYNEQFF. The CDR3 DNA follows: TGTGCCAGCAGCGTACGTCAGGGCCCTCCCTCCTACAATGAGCAGTTCTTC.

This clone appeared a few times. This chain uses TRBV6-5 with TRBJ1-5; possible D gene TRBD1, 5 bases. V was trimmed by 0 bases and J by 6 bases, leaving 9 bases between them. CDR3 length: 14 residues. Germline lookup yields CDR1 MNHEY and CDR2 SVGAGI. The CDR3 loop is CASSYSGGSQPQHF. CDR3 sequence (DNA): TGTGCCAGCAGTTACTCGGGGGGGAGTCAGCCCCAGCATTTT.

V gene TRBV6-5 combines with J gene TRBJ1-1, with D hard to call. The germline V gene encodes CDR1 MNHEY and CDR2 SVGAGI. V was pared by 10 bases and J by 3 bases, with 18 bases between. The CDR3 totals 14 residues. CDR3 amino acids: CATHRAFLDTEAFF. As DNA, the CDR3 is TGTGCCACCCACCGGGCCTTCCTGGACACTGAAGCTTTCTTT.

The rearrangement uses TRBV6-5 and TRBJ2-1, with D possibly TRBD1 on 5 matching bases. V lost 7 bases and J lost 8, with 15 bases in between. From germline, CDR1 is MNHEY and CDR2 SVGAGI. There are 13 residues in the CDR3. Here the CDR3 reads CASTKDSHHEQFF. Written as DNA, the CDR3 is TGTGCCAGCACCAAAGACAGTCACCATGAGCAGTTCTTC.

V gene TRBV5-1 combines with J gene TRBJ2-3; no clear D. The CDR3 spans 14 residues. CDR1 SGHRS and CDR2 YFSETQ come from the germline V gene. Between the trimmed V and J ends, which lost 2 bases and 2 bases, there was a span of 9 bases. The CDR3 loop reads CASSFGLLTDTQYF. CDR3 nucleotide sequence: TGCGCCAGCAGCTTCGGGCTGCTCACAGATACGCAGTATTTT.

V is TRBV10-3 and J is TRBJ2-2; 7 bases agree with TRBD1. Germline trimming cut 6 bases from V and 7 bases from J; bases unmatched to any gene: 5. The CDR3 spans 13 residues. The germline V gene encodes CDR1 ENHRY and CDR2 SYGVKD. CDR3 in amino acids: CAIRPTGDGELFF. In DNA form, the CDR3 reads TGTGCCATCAGGCCCACAGGGGACGGGGAGCTGTTTTTT.

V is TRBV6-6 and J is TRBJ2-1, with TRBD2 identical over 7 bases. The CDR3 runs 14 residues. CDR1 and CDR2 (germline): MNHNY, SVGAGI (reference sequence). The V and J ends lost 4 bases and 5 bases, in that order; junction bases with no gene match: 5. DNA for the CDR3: TGTGCCAGCAGTTTCAAGCGGGATAACAATGAGCAGTTCTTC. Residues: CASSFKRDNNEQFF.